This TCR beta chain was found in a study of T-cell memory formation after mild COVID-19. Study in general: The study found TCR clusters largely donor specific. Points from the study as a whole: Contracting CD8+ clones were enriched in EMRA, CD4+ mainly in CM and EM.

Each CDR3 protein gets one entry after TCRdb re-called the 5' RACE reads with MiXCR. Of 25,000 or so distinct CDR3 sequences in the sample, 7.4% were seen once. This clonotype was counted many times. Its antigen remains unidentified. This CDR3 is 14 amino acids long. Trimming removed 0 bases at V and 3 bases at J, with 11 bases between. Per germline, CDR1 DFQATT and CDR2 SNEGSKA (reference sequence). Material: PBMCs or a T cell subset sorted from them (not recorded which). The clonotype originates from an adult woman who had mild COVID-19 (a few samples of this study predate the infection). Cell type and time point are not known. This chain uses TRBV20-1 with TRBJ1-1; D is ambiguous. CDR3 bases: TGCAGTGCTAGAGATCGAGTACGGTACACTGAAGCTTTCTTT. This gives the protein CSARDRVRYTEAFF.